The 19 T cell receptor beta chains presented below share a single source sample, sequenced in a study of cytomegalovirus exposure and HLA in healthy donors. The PCR was carried out with 60 Vbeta primers and 13 Jbeta primers. Measured with immunoSEQ multiplex PCR; TCRdb has only the in-frame clones, and not every one. The data hold 80,000 to 100,000 clones, with 65% to 80% observed a single time. The source material was PBMCs. Source of these receptors: a woman between 18 and 29 years old in good health and CMV-seropositive.

This rearrangement joins TRBV2 to TRBJ1-1; 9 bases agree with TRBD1. CDR1 and CDR2 from the germline V gene are SNHLY and FYNNEI. The CDR3 covers 13 residues. V was pared by 6 bases and J by 1 base, with 0 bases of the junction left unmatched. CDR3 sequence reads: CASRGQGNTEAFF. CDR3 coding DNA: TGTGCCAGCAGGGGACAGGGGAACACTGAAGCTTTCTTT.

This clone turned up a few times. The V gene is TRBV7-2, the J gene TRBJ2-3; D is possibly TRBD2 (7 bases). The germline V and J ends were trimmed by 0 bases and 5 bases, with 12 bases remaining between them. The germline V gene encodes CDR1 SGHTA and CDR2 FQGNSA. The CDR3 is 15 amino acids. The chain's CDR3 is CASSLAGGAGDTQYF. CDR3 in DNA: TGTGCCAGCAGCTTAGCAGGGGGGGCTGGAGATACGCAGTATTTT.

This chain links TRBV4-1 with TRBJ2-2; tentatively, D is TRBD1 (5 bases). Germline V gene data show CDR1 as MGHRA and CDR2 as YSYEKL. V dropped 4 bases and J dropped 1 base, with 10 bases sitting between them. This CDR3 has 15 residues. CDR3 nucleotides: TGCGCCAGCAGCCTAAAAGACAGGAACACCGGGGAGCTGTTTTTT. Protein product: CASSLKDRNTGELFF.

The chain uses TRBV10-3 and TRBJ1-5; maybe TRBD1 (5 bases). CDR3 length equals 14 residues. Per the germline V gene, CDR1 is ENHRY and CDR2 is SYGVKD. V shed 4 bases and J shed 3 bases, with 10 bases lying between them. The CDR3 sequence is CAISGGSNNQPQHF. Here the CDR3 DNA reads TGTGCCATCAGTGGGGGCAGTAACAATCAGCCCCAGCATTTT.

The chain employs TRBV25-1 and TRBJ1-2, with TRBD1 identical over 8 bases. After removal of 3 bases from V and 8 bases from J, the junction contained 8 bases not matched to a gene. The CDR3 sequence is 14 residues long. Germline assignment: CDR1 MGHDK and CDR2 SYGVNS. DNA of the CDR3: TGTGCCAGCAGTGAGCCAGGGGGCTTGGGGGGCTACACCTTC. Amino acids: CASSEPGGLGGYTF.

This clone was detected a few times. V and J are TRBV5-4 and TRBJ2-2, with 8 bases fitting TRBD1. The length of the CDR3 is 16 residues. The V gene end was trimmed by 4 bases and the J gene end by 4 bases; junction bases not matched to a gene: 9. Germline CDR1 reads SGHNT; CDR2 reads YYREEE (reference sequence). Here the CDR3 reads CASSPRQGTFTGELFF. CDR3 DNA sequence: TGTGCCAGCAGCCCCCGACAGGGGACCTTCACCGGGGAGCTGTTTTTT.

The rearrangement uses TRBV4-3 and TRBJ1-3; D unresolved. V dropped 2 bases and J dropped 1 base, with 27 bases sitting between them. The length of the CDR3 is 21 residues. The V gene's germline CDR1 is LGHNA and CDR2 YSLEER. CDR3 in DNA: TGCGCCAGCAGCCAATTCATCCAGTCACCCGAGTACTACCTTTCTGGAAACACCATATATTTT. This sequence encodes CASSQFIQSPEYYLSGNTIYF.

The V call is TRBV11-2, the J call TRBJ2-1, with 8 bases lining up with TRBD2. Losses at the gene ends were 4 bases for V and 15 bases for J; bases not matched to a gene: 11. The CDR3 contains 13 residues. Per the germline V gene, CDR1 is SGHAT and CDR2 is FQNNGV. CDR3: CASSSPTSAGGFF. CDR3 sequence (DNA): TGTGCCAGCAGCTCGCCGACTAGCGCGGGAGGGTTCTTC.

V is TRBV19 and J is TRBJ1-5; 9 bases are shared with TRBD1. The germline gives CDR1 LNHDA, CDR2 SQIVND (reference sequence). CDR3 length equals 16 residues. The trim removed 5 bases at V and 6 bases at J, leaving 11 bases unmatched. CDR3 residues: CASSLTGTGISQPQHF. The CDR3 coding sequence is TGTGCCAGTAGTCTAACCGGGACAGGGATTTCTCAGCCCCAGCATTTT.

CDR3 protein: CASSPGTGGGEQYF. As DNA, the CDR3 is TGCGCCAGCAGCCCTGGGACTGGGGGAGGTGAGCAGTACTTC. This chain connects TRBV5-1 to TRBJ2-7, with a tentative D call TRBD2 (6 bases). V was pared by 4 bases and J by 7 bases, with 18 bases between. The CDR3 runs to 14 residues. The germline V gene has CDR1 SGHRS and CDR2 YFSETQ. Drawing the rest from reference TRBV5-1 and TRBJ2-7, the complete variable domain is KAGVTQTPRYLIKTRGQQVTLSCSPISGHRSVSWYQQTPGQGLQFLFEYFSETQRNKGNFPGRFSGRQFSNSRSEMNVSTLELGDSALYLCASSPGTGGGEQYFGPGTRLTVT.

The J gene is TRBJ2-5, the V gene TRBV11-2; D may be TRBD2 (6 bases). The CDR3 runs 16 residues. The germline CDR1 and CDR2 sequences are SGHAT and FQNNGV. The germline V and J ends were trimmed by 1 base and 1 base, with 13 bases remaining between them. CDR3 in amino acids: CASSLGRTTRQETQYF. The DNA for the CDR3 is TGTGCCAGCAGCTTAGGTCGGACTACTCGCCAAGAGACCCAGTACTTC.

V is TRBV7-9 and J is TRBJ2-3, with 10 bases fitting TRBD2. Trimming removed 2 bases from V and 0 bases from J; junction bases left unmatched: 8. This CDR3 is 18 amino acids long. Germline-derived CDR1 and CDR2 are SEHNR and FQNEAQ (reference sequence). This CDR3 reads CASSLFPRLAGSTDTQYF. The CDR3 DNA reads as TGTGCCAGCAGCTTATTCCCCCGACTAGCGGGTAGCACAGATACGCAGTATTTT.

This chain joins TRBV11-3 and TRBJ2-1, with TRBD2 matching 9 bases. J gave up 10 bases and V 0 bases, and 10 bases lay outside the gene matches. Germline V gives CDR1 SGHNT, CDR2 YENEEA. The CDR3 sequence is 16 residues long. DNA for the CDR3: TGTGCCAGCAGCTTAGATTGGGCGGGAGGGCCCGTGGAGCAGTTCTTC. It specifies CASSLDWAGGPVEQFF.

Only one count was recorded for this clone. This chain connects TRBV7-9 to TRBJ2-3; TRBD2 might be the D (7 bases). The CDR3 is 16 amino acids. V dropped 3 bases and J dropped 0 bases, with 13 bases sitting between them. Germline V CDR1 and CDR2: SEHNR, FQNEAQ (reference sequence). The CDR3 sequence: CASSLVGGRSTDTQYF. As DNA, the CDR3 is TGTGCCAGCAGCTTGGTCGGGGGGCGTAGCACAGATACGCAGTATTTT.

The V gene is TRBV6-6, the J gene TRBJ2-3; TRBD1 matches at 8 bases. The germline gives CDR1 MNHNY, CDR2 SVGAGI (reference sequence). Trimming removed 4 bases from V and 4 bases from J; junction bases left unmatched: 4. This CDR3 region has 14 residues. The CDR3, as DNA: TGTGCCAGCAGTTGGACAGGGTCGGCAGATACGCAGTATTTT. Protein sequence: CASSWTGSADTQYF.

The chain uses TRBV19 and TRBJ1-5; 8 bases fit TRBD1. Germline V gene sequence: CDR1 LNHDA, CDR2 SQIVND (reference sequence). V trimming: 8 bases; J trimming: 5 bases; junction bases outside the gene matches: 8. The CDR3 is 14 residues long. The CDR3 DNA reads TGTGCCAGTTGGGTCGGGACAGGAGATCAGCCCCAGCATTTT. Protein: CASWVGTGDQPQHF.

The V gene is TRBV10-3, the J gene TRBJ2-3, with 9 nucleotides matching TRBD1. Germline CDR1 is ENHRY and CDR2 is SYGVKD. The CDR3 has 15 residues. V was pared by 6 bases and J by 5 bases, with 9 bases of the junction left unmatched. The CDR3 DNA is TGTGCCATCAGCGGTAACAGGGGGCAAGGAGATACGCAGTATTTT. This encodes CAISGNRGQGDTQYF.

This clone is a singleton in its sample. The chain recombines TRBV28 with TRBJ1-2, with TRBD1 matching over 10 bases. V shed 3 bases, J shed 4 bases, and the junction held 8 bases outside the gene matches. CDR1 MDHEN and CDR2 SYDVKM come from the germline V gene. The length of the CDR3 is 16 residues. For the CDR3, the DNA is TGTGCCAGCAGTTTTCCCGGGACAGGGGAGGGCTATGGCTACACCTTC. Translated, it gives CASSFPGTGEGYGYTF.

The chain has TRBV5-1 and TRBJ2-1; 9 bases align to TRBD2. The trim removed 4 bases at V and 3 bases at J, leaving 8 bases unmatched. The CDR3 contains 16 residues. Per germline, CDR1 SGHRS and CDR2 YFSETQ. The CDR3 DNA reads TGCGCCAGCAGCCTCAATAGCGGGGGCCACTACAATGAGCAGTTCTTC. This sequence encodes CASSLNSGGHYNEQFF.